A selection of T cell receptor beta chains follows, all from one sample in a study of T-cell reconstitution after alpha-beta-depleted transplantation in children. MiXCR was run by TCRdb on the PCR reads, yielding one entry per CDR3 protein. The data show around 440,000 distinct CDR3 sequences, with around 15% seen just once and 25% to 35% held by the top ten. The input for sequencing was PBMCs, mostly from graft donor cells, taken 360 days after TCRalphabeta/CD19-depleted stem cell transplant. These receptors were taken from a boy under two years old who had a stem cell transplant for Wiskott-Aldrich syndrome, so the T cells may come from the graft donor. Both conserved end residues are part of each CDR3. D genes are given only for firm matches. Only part of the rows carry a size: once, few, many, or a class if the clone is expanded.

size | J | D | V | DNA | CDR3
NA | TRBJ2-3 | NA | TRBV24-1 | TGTGCCACCGGGGTGGTAGACACAGATACGCAGTATTTT | CATGVVDTDTQYF
NA | TRBJ2-5 | NA | TRBV24-1 | TGTGCCACCAGTGATTTGACGGGGGACCAAGAGACCCAGTACTTC | CATSDLTGDQETQYF
NA | TRBJ1-1 | NA | TRBV2 | TGTGCCAGCAGTGAAGCCCTGAATTGGGCAGACACTGAAGCTTTCTTT | CASSEALNWADTEAFF
few | TRBJ2-5 | NA | TRBV4-1 | TGCGCCAGCAGCCAAGCGATCGAGGCGGAAGAGACCCAGTACTTC | CASSQAIEAEETQYF
NA | TRBJ2-3 | NA | TRBV7-9 | TGTGCCGCAAGATGGGGGAGCACAGATACGCAGTATTTT | CAARWGSTDTQYF
NA | TRBJ2-7 | NA | TRBV27 | TGTGCCAGCAGTGTGACGGCTCCAGGGGTCTACGAGCAGTACTTC | CASSVTAPGVYEQYF
few | TRBJ2-7 | TRBD1 | TRBV12-3/TRBV12-4 | TGTGCCAGCAGTTTTGACAGGGGGCGTAGAAAGTACTTC | CASSFDRGRRKYF
few | TRBJ2-1 | TRBD2 | TRBV24-1 | TGTGCCACCAGTGATCCGGGGCTAGCGGGAGTAGGCAATGAGCAGTTCTTC | CATSDPGLAGVGNEQFF
few | TRBJ2-7 | TRBD1 | TRBV7-2 | TGTGCCAGCAGCCCCCGGACAGGGGGTTTCTACGAGCAGTACTTC | CASSPRTGGFYEQYF
few | TRBJ2-1 | TRBD1 | TRBV11-2 | TGTGCCAGCAGCGAGCGCGGACAGGGAGACAATGAGCAGTTCTTC | CASSERGQGDNEQFF
NA | TRBJ1-2 | TRBD1 | TRBV12-3/TRBV12-4 | TGTGCCAGCAGTGGGACAGGGGGCGTCTATGGCTACACCTTC | CASSGTGGVYGYTF
few | TRBJ1-2 | NA | TRBV20-1 | TGCAGTGCTAGACTTAGGACCGGCCACAATGGCTACACCTTC | CSARLRTGHNGYTF
many | TRBJ2-7 | NA | TRBV3-1 | TGTGCCAGCAGCCAAGATTGGCACGAGCAGTACTTC | CASSQDWHEQYF
few | TRBJ2-5 | NA | TRBV20-1 | TGCAGTGCTAGAGTACAGGAAGAGACCCAGTACTTC | CSARVQEETQYF
NA | TRBJ1-2 | NA | TRBV6-5 | TGTGCCAGCAGTTACGCTCAGGGCGGGAGCTATGGCTACACCTTC | CASSYAQGGSYGYTF
NA | TRBJ2-5 | TRBD2 | TRBV9 | TGTGCCAGCAGCAGCTTTGGCACTAGCGGACCGGGTGGGGAGACCCAGTACTTC | CASSSFGTSGPGGETQYF
NA | TRBJ2-1 | NA | TRBV24-1 | TGTGCCACCAGTGCGGTTAGCCCGCATGAGCAGTTCTTC | CATSAVSPHEQFF
NA | TRBJ2-6 | TRBD1 | TRBV5-1 | TGCGCCAGCAGGCAGAGAGGGGACAGTTCTGGGGCCAACGTCCTGACTTTC | CASRQRGDSSGANVLTF
few | TRBJ2-3 | TRBD2 | TRBV2 | TGTGCCAGCAGTGCAGATAGCGGGAGGCCCCCTAGCACAGATACGCAGTATTTT | CASSADSGRPPSTDTQYF
once | TRBJ2-2 | NA | TRBV10-3 | TGTGCCATCAGTACCCGGGACGCCGCGAACACCGGGGAGCTGTTTTTT | CAISTRDAANTGELFF
NA | TRBJ2-1 | TRBD2 | TRBV18 | TGTGCCAGCTCACCCTACTCTAGCGGGAGTTCCTACAATGAGCAGTTCTTC | CASSPYSSGSSYNEQFF
NA | TRBJ2-5 | NA | TRBV11-2 | TGTGCCAGCAAAAGGGTCCTCCAAGAGACCCAGTACTTC | CASKRVLQETQYF
few | TRBJ2-5 | NA | TRBV20-1 | TGCAGTGCTAGACGGGACCCCAAAGAGACCCAGTACTTC | CSARRDPKETQYF
few | TRBJ2-7 | NA | TRBV5-1 | TGCGCCAGCAGCTTTTCCTCTGTGCACGAGCAGTACTTC | CASSFSSVHEQYF
few | TRBJ2-1 | TRBD2 | TRBV7-8 | TGTGCCAGCAGCTTAGTTGCGGGAGGGAACAATGAGCAGTTCTTC | CASSLVAGGNNEQFF
NA | TRBJ1-1 | NA | TRBV2 | TGTGCCAGCAGCTTTCAGGGTTTCGACACTGAAGCTTTCTTT | CASSFQGFDTEAFF
NA | TRBJ2-2 | TRBD2 | TRBV7-9 | TGTGCCAGCAGCCCGGGACTAGCCACATTTTTCACCGGGGAGCTGTTTTTT | CASSPGLATFFTGELFF
NA | TRBJ1-3 | NA | TRBV2 | TGTGCCAGCAGTGAAACCCCCTCCGTCACTGGAAACACCATATATTTT | CASSETPSVTGNTIYF
few | TRBJ2-3 | NA | TRBV11-2 | TGTGCCAGCAGCTTGAGGGGGTTAGATACGCAGTATTTT | CASSLRGLDTQYF
few | TRBJ2-7 | TRBD2 | TRBV25-1 | TGTGCCAGCAGTGAAGGCTCTAGCGGGAGCTACGAGCAGTACTTC | CASSEGSSGSYEQYF
few | TRBJ2-7 | TRBD1 | TRBV7-7 | TGTGCCAGCAGCTTGACAGGGCTAGGCGAGCAGTACTTC | CASSLTGLGEQYF